This T cell receptor (beta chain) originates from a study of a mutant IDH1 vaccine in newly diagnosed glioma. In the study overall: Most had both radiotherapy and temozolomide beforehand; others had only one.

Sequencing was performed with immunoSEQ multiplex PCR; in TCRdb, only in-frame clones are kept and a portion is missing. The repertoire holds about 27,000 clones, with less than 85% as singletons. Time point: week 35, safety follow-up. It was 300 ug of mutant IDH1 20-mer peptide that made up each vaccine dose, given with topical imiquimod. The CDR3 loop spans 17 amino acids. Germline CDR1 and CDR2: LGHNA and YSLEER. Germline trimming cut 0 bases from V and 3 bases from J; bases unmatched to any gene: 7. Comments on this clone: As yet, its antigen is unknown.

The chain recombines TRBV4-3 with TRBJ2-3; 9 positions agree with TRBD2. The sample consisted of PBMCs, taken from a glioma patient whose treatment included an IDH1 peptide vaccine. The receptor was isolated from a man younger than 40 with glioma. The CDR3 is CASSQEVAGAPTDTQYF. CDR3 DNA sequence: TGCGCCAGCAGCCAAGAGGTAGCGGGGGCGCCGACAGATACGCAGTATTTT.